This TCR beta chain was sequenced during a study of early T cells in non-severe SARS-CoV-2 infection. About the study: Sequencing input comprised bulk RNA from unsorted whole blood; chain pairing was not available. Points from the study as a whole: Reliance on VDJdb matching favored anti-spike CD8 responses; private and CD4 specificities were missed.

Germline trimming cut 1 base from V and 3 bases from J; bases unmatched to any gene: 4. The CDR3 is 15 amino acids. Germline values: CDR1 LGHDT, CDR2 YNNKEL (reference sequence). In its sample, this clonotype was seen many times. What it binds is not known. Tagging with unique molecular identifiers was applied to individual cDNA molecules. TCRdb analysed the 5' RACE reads with MiXCR anew, one entry per CDR3 protein. The sample consists of about 62,000 distinct CDR3 sequences, almost 9.5% of them appearing once. The specimen sequenced was whole blood. The receptor's source is an adult who was a healthcare worker with PCR-confirmed SARS-CoV-2 infection or an uninfected control (not recorded which). J is TRBJ2-3 and V is TRBV3-1, with TRBD2 matching over 7 bases. This CDR3 is CASSQVRGGTDTQYF. In DNA form, the CDR3 reads TGTGCCAGCAGCCAAGTCCGCGGGGGAACAGATACGCAGTATTTT.